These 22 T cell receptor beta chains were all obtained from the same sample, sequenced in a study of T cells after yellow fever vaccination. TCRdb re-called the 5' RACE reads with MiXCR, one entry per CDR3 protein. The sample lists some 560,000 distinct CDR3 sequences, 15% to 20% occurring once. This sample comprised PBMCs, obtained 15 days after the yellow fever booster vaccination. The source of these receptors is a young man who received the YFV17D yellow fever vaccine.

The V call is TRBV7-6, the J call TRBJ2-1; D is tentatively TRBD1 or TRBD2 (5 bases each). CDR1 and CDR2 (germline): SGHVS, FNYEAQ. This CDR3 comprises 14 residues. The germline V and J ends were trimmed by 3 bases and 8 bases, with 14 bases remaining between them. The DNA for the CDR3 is TGTGCCAGCAGCTTGGGACCCGAAGAAGATGAGCAGTTCTTC. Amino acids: CASSLGPEEDEQFF. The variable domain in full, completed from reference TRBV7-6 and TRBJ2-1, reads GAGVSQSPRYKVTKRGQDVALRCDPISGHVSLYWYRQALGQGPEFLTYFNYEAQQDKSGLPNDRFSAERPEGSISTLTIQRTEQRDSAMYRCASSLGPEEDEQFFGPGTRLTVL.

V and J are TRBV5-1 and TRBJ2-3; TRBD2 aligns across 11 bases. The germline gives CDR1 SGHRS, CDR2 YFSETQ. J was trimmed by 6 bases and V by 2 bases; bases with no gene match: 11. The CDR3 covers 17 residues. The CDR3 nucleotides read TGCGCCAGCAGCTTTAGGACTAGCGGGCTAGAGGCGGATACGCAGTATTTT. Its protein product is CASSFRTSGLEADTQYF.

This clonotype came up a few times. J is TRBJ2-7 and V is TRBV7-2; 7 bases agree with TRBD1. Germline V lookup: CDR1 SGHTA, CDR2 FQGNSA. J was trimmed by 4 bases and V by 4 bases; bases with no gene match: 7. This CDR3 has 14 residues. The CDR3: CASSSITGAYEQYF. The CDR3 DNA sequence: TGTGCCAGCAGCTCCATAACAGGGGCATACGAGCAGTACTTC.

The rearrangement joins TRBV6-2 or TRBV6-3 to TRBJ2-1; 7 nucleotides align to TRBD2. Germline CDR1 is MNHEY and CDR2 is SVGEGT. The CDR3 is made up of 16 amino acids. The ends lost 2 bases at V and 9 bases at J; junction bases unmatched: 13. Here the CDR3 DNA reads TGTGCCAGCAGTTACCCCCTGGGGGGGAGAGACGGTGAGCAGTTCTTC. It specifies CASSYPLGGRDGEQFF.

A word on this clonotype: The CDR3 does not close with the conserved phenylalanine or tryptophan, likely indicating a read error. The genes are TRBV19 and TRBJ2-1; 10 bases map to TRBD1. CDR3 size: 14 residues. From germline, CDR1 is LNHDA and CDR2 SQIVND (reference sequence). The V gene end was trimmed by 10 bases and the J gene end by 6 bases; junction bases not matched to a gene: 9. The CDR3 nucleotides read TGTGCCACCGATCCGGGACAGGGGTTCAATGAGCAGTTCTCC. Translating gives CATDPGQGFNEQFS.

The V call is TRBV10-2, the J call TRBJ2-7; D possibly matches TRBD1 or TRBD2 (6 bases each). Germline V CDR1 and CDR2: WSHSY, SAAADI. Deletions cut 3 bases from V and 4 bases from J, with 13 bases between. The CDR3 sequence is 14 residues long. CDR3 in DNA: TGCGCCAGCAGTGAAGGAGGGACACCGTACGAGCAGTACTTC. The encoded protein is CASSEGGTPYEQYF.

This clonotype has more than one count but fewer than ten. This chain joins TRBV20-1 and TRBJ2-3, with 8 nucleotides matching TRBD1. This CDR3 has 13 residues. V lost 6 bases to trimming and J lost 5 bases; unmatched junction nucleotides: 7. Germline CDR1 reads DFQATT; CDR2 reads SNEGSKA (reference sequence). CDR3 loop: CSASRGLRDTQYF. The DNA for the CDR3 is TGCAGTGCATCCAGGGGGCTTCGAGATACGCAGTATTTT.

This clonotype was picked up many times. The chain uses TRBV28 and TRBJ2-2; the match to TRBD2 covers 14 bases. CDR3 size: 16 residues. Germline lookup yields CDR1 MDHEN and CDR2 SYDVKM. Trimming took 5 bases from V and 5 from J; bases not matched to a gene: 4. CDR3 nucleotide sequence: TGTGCCAGCAGTCTCGGACTAGCGGGAGGTACCGGGGAGCTGTTTTTT. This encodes CASSLGLAGGTGELFF.

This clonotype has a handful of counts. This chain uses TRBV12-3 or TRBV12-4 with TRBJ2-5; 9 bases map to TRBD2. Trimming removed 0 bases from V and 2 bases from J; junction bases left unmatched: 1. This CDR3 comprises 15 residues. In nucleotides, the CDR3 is TGTGCCAGCAGTTTAGCTAGCGGGAGACAAGAGACCCAGTACTTC. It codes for CASSLASGRQETQYF.

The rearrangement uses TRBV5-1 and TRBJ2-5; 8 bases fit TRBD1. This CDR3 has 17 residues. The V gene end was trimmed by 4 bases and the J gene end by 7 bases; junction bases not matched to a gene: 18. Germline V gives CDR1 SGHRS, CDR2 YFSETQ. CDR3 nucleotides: TGCGCCAGCAGCACCCCGTCCGGGACAGGTGGCAAAGGGACCCAGTACTTC. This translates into CASSTPSGTGGKGTQYF.

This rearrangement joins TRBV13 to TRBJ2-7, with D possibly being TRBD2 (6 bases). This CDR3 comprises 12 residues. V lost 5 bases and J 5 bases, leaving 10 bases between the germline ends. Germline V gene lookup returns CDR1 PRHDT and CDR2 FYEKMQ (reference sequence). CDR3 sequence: CASSGRYNEQYF. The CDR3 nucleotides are TGTGCCAGCAGCGGGAGGTACAACGAGCAGTACTTC.

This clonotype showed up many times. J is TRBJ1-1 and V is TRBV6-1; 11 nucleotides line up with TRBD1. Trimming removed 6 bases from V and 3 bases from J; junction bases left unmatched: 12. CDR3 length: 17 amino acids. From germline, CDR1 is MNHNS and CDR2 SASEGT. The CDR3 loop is CASREIGQGAVYTEAFF. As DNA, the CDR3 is TGTGCCAGCAGGGAGATCGGACAGGGGGCGGTTTACACTGAAGCTTTCTTT.

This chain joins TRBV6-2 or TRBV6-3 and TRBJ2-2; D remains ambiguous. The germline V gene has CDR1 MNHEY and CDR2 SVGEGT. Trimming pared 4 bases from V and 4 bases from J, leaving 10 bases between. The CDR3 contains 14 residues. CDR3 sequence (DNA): TGTGCCAGCAGTTCCCCCCAGCTCACCGGGGAGCTGTTTTTT. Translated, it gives CASSSPQLTGELFF.

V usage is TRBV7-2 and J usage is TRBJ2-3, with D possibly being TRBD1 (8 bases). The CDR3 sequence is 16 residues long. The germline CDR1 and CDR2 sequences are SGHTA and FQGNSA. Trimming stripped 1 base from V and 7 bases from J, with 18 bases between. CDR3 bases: TGTGCCAGCAGCTTAGAGCTCGGGGGGACAGGCAATACGCAGTATTTT. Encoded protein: CASSLELGGTGNTQYF.

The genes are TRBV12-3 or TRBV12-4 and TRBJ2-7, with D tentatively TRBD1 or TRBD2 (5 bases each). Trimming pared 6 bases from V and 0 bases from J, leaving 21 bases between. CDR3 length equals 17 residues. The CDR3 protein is CASSGQWGPKGSYEQYF. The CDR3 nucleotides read TGTGCCAGCAGCGGACAATGGGGACCTAAGGGCTCCTACGAGCAGTACTTC.

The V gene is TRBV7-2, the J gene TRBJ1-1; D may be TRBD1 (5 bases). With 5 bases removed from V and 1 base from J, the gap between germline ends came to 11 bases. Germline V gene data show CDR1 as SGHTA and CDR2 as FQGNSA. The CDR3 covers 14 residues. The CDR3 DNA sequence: TGTGCCAGCAGCCACGAGACAGCGAACACTGAAGCTTTCTTT. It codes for CASSHETANTEAFF.

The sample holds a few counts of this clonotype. CDR3 DNA sequence: TGCGCCAGCAGCTTCGGGGGATTGGAGTACGAGCAGTACTTC. Amino acids: CASSFGGLEYEQYF. The rearrangement links TRBV5-1 to TRBJ2-7; a possible D gene is TRBD2 (6 bases). Germline-derived CDR1 and CDR2 are SGHRS and YFSETQ. The CDR3 has 14 residues. The V end lost 2 bases, the J end lost 4 bases, and 13 bases lay between the germline ends. The full variable domain, completed using reference TRBV5-1 and TRBJ2-7, is KAGVTQTPRYLIKTRGQQVTLSCSPISGHRSVSWYQQTPGQGLQFLFEYFSETQRNKGNFPGRFSGRQFSNSRSEMNVSTLELGDSALYLCASSFGGLEYEQYFGPGTRLTVT.

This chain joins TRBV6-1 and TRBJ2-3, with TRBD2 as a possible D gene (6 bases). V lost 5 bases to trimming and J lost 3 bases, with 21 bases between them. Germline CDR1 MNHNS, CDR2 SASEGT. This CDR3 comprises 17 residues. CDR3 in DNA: TGTGCCAGCAGTCGAACGACCGGAGAACTAGCAACAGATACGCAGTATTTT. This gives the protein CASSRTTGELATDTQYF.

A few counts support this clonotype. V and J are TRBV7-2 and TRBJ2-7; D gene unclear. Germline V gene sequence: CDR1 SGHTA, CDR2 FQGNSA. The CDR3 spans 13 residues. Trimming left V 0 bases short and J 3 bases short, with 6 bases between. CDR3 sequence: CASSLAADYEQYF. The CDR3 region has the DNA TGTGCCAGCAGCTTAGCGGCGGACTACGAGCAGTACTTC.

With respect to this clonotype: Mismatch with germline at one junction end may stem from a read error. The CDR3 sequence is CASSSGHLAGYHF. DNA for the CDR3: TGTGCCAGCAGCTCGGGGCACCTCGCCGGCTACCATTTT. J is TRBJ2-3 and V is TRBV5-6; TRBD1 or TRBD2 may be the D gene (5 bases each). The germline V gene encodes CDR1 SGHDT and CDR2 YYEEEE. The CDR3 is made up of 13 amino acids.

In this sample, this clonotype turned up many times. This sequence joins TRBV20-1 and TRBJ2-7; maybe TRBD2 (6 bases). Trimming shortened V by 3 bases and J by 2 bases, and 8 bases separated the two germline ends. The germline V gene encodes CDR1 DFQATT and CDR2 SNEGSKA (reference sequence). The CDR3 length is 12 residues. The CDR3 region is CSASAGTYEQYF. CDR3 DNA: TGCAGTGCTAGTGCGGGAACCTACGAGCAGTACTTC.

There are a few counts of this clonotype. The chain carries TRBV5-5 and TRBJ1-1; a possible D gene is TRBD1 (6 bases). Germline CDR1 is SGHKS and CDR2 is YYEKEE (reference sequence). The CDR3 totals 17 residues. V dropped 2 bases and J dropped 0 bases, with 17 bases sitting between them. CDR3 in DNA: TGTGCCAGCAGCTTACGCCGGACAGAGAGAATGAACACTGAAGCTTTCTTT. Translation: CASSLRRTERMNTEAFF.